What follows are 16 T cell receptor beta chains derived from one specimen sequenced in a study of monozygotic twins with inflammatory bowel disease. TCRdb reprocessed the 5' RACE reads; each CDR3 protein has one entry and no DNA is given. The sample totals 200,000 to 250,000 distinct CDR3 sequences. The sample taken for sequencing was blood. All receptors come from a human donor with ulcerative colitis or Crohn's disease, or a healthy co-twin of an affected twin (not recorded which).

The chain has TRBV5-1 and TRBJ1-1; TCRdb outputs TRBD1, but without DNA this stays unchecked. CDR1 and CDR2 from the germline V gene are SGHRS and YFSETQ. The CDR3 is 15 amino acids. This chain's CDR3 is CASSFWGQGLTEAFF.

The chain links TRBV7-8 to TRBJ1-6. In germline, CDR1 is SGHVS, CDR2 FQNEAQ. This CDR3 has 20 amino acids. CDR3 residues: CASSFYLTKLLRSYNSPLHF.

The CDR3 reads CSALRDSTLYEQFF. The chain joins TRBV20-1 to TRBJ2-1; without DNA, the TCRdb call of TRBD1 cannot be checked. The germline CDR1 and CDR2 sequences are DFQATT and SNEGSKA (reference sequence). CDR3 size: 14 residues.

The chain has TRBV20-1 and TRBJ2-5. This CDR3 has 12 amino acids. Per germline, CDR1 DFQATT and CDR2 SNEGSKA (reference sequence). CDR3: CSARALKETQYF.

The V and J genes are TRBV20-1 and TRBJ1-1. The CDR3 loop spans 15 amino acids. Germline CDR1 DFQATT, CDR2 SNEGSKA (reference sequence). The CDR3 reads CSAITTQGPQTEAFF.

V gene TRBV20-1 combines with J gene TRBJ2-3. CDR3 length: 13 residues. Looked up from germline, CDR1 is DFQATT and CDR2 is SNEGSKA (reference sequence). Here the CDR3 reads CSPIPRSTDTQYF.

This chain uses TRBV20-1 with TRBJ1-5. Germline V gives CDR1 DFQATT, CDR2 SNEGSKA (reference sequence). This CDR3 spans 13 amino acids. This CDR3 reads CSARDSLGAPEHF.

The genes are TRBV13 and TRBJ1-2. Germline lookup yields CDR1 PRHDT and CDR2 FYEKMQ (reference sequence). The CDR3 contains 16 residues. CDR3: CASSLKSALGGYGYTF.

The chain couples TRBV5-1 to TRBJ2-1; there is no DNA to check the TCRdb D call of TRBD2. CDR3 length equals 14 residues. Germline V lookup: CDR1 SGHRS, CDR2 YFSETQ. CDR3 loop: CASSLGTSGNEQFF. Filled out from reference TRBV5-1 and TRBJ2-1, the complete variable domain reads KAGVTQTPRYLIKTRGQQVTLSCSPISGHRSVSWYQQTPGQGLQFLFEYFSETQRNKGNFPGRFSGRQFSNSRSEMNVSTLELGDSALYLCASSLGTSGNEQFFGPGTRLTVL.

The gene calls are TRBV5-1 and TRBJ2-5; without DNA, the TCRdb call of TRBD1 cannot be checked. The CDR3 extends over 15 amino acids. The germline CDR1 and CDR2 sequences are SGHRS and YFSETQ. The CDR3 reads CASRRGIAIQETQYF.

The rearrangement uses TRBV20-1 and TRBJ2-1; TCRdb calls TRBD1, which cannot be checked without DNA. The CDR3 spans 13 residues. Per the germline V gene, CDR1 is DFQATT and CDR2 is SNEGSKA (reference sequence). CDR3 in amino acids: CSASGTGSEEQFF.

The chain links TRBV28 to TRBJ2-7; TCRdb lists TRBD1, though no DNA is available to test this call. This CDR3 has 15 residues. Germline loops: CDR1 MDHEN, CDR2 SYDVKM. The CDR3 is CASSLFRGGATMRYF.

The chain employs TRBV5-4 and TRBJ2-7; TCRdb outputs TRBD1, but without DNA this stays unchecked. This CDR3 has 15 residues. The V gene's germline CDR1 is SGHNT and CDR2 YYREEE (reference sequence). The chain's CDR3 is CASSKGQGRSYEQYF.

CDR3 protein: CASSLAGQGGHNEQFF. The rearrangement links TRBV5-5 to TRBJ2-1; TCRdb's D call of TRBD1 is untestable without DNA. Germline CDR1 SGHKS, CDR2 YYEKEE (reference sequence). This CDR3 spans 16 amino acids.

V usage is TRBV19 and J usage is TRBJ2-5; the D gene TCRdb calls, TRBD2, cannot be checked with no DNA. The CDR3 runs 14 residues. CDR1 is LNHDA and CDR2 is SQIVND in the germline V gene (reference sequence). The CDR3 here is CASSLGTSPETQYF.

The J gene is TRBJ2-5, the V gene TRBV5-1; TCRdb reports TRBD1, a call that lacks DNA to check it against. This CDR3 is 14 amino acids long. Germline V lookup: CDR1 SGHRS, CDR2 YFSETQ. The CDR3 loop reads CASSFRDGQETQYF.